Sequencing of this T cell receptor beta chain was carried out in a study of T cell repertoires in cytomegalovirus infection. Overall study context: Public TCR beta signatures were indicative of both CMV infection and a matching HLA type. General study findings and limits: Cumulated frequencies of public TCR beta families served to identify carriers of CMV plus the relevant HLA.

A note on this clonotype: Its antigen is still unknown.

TCRdb reprocessed the reads with MiXCR, giving one entry per CDR3 protein. The sample contains approximately 100,000 distinct CDR3 sequences, 23% of which appear only once. The TCR originated in a human donor in good health (CMV status not recorded). Some clones in this sample may be carry-over from other donors' samples. The sample consisted of CD8+ T cells from PBMCs.

CDR3 in amino acids: CASSRPGQGAYNEQFF. In DNA form, the CDR3 reads TGTGCCAGCAGCCGCCCTGGACAGGGGGCTTACAATGAGCAGTTCTTC. The V gene is TRBV7-6, the J gene TRBJ2-1, with 11 positions matching TRBD1. With 5 bases clipped from V and 4 bases from J, the junction kept 7 bases outside the gene matches. Germline V gives CDR1 SGHVS, CDR2 FNYEAQ. The CDR3 contains 16 residues.